Listed below are T cell receptor beta chains from one sample, sequenced in a study of shared clonotypes between healthy human individuals. Profiled with immunoSEQ multiplex PCR; TCRdb holds only in-frame clones, not every one. The sample has millions of clones, about 92% seen once. Sequencing was carried out using naive CD8+ T cells from PBMCs. Receptors originate from a man between 18 and 35 years old in good health. Some clones in this sample may be carry-over from other donors' samples. Each CDR3 is given with its conserved first and last residue. Fields, in order: D gene, J gene, V gene, CDR3 length, clone size, CDR3 DNA, CDR3 protein. A D gene is named only where the DNA matches it firmly. The size of a clone is reported for some rows only, either as once, few or many, or as a class for expanded clones.

D gene: NA; J gene: TRBJ1-2; V gene: TRBV6-1; CDR3 length: 13; clone size: NA; CDR3 DNA: TGTGCCAGCAGTGAAAAGGGGGTCTATGGCTACACCTTC; CDR3 protein: CASSEKGVYGYTF
D gene: TRBD1; J gene: TRBJ2-1; V gene: TRBV13; CDR3 length: 17; clone size: NA; CDR3 DNA: TGTGCCAGCAGCCTGGGGGGGTCGGGACAGGGCGACAATGAGCTGTTCTTC; CDR3 protein: CASSLGGSGQGDNELFF
D gene: NA; J gene: TRBJ2-5; V gene: TRBV2; CDR3 length: 14; clone size: NA; CDR3 DNA: TGTGCCAGCACGACTGTAGGGTACGGAGAGACCCAGTACTTC; CDR3 protein: CASTTVGYGETQYF
D gene: TRBD2; J gene: TRBJ2-7; V gene: TRBV11-2; CDR3 length: 17; clone size: NA; CDR3 DNA: TGTGCCAGCAGCTTGGGGCCAGGCGGGAGGGCCTGGGACGAGCAGTACTTC; CDR3 protein: CASSLGPGGRAWDEQYF
D gene: NA; J gene: TRBJ2-2; V gene: TRBV9; CDR3 length: 13; clone size: NA; CDR3 DNA: TGTGCCAGCAGCGGACTAGGTCGCGGGGAGCTGTTTTTT; CDR3 protein: CASSGLGRGELFF
D gene: NA; J gene: TRBJ2-3; V gene: TRBV27; CDR3 length: 14; clone size: NA; CDR3 DNA: TGTGCCAGCAGTTTATTCGGGGGAGCAGATACGCAGTATTTT; CDR3 protein: CASSLFGGADTQYF
D gene: NA; J gene: TRBJ2-7; V gene: TRBV6-1; CDR3 length: 11; clone size: NA; CDR3 DNA: TGTGCCAGCAGGGTCGGCTACGAGCAGTACTTC; CDR3 protein: CASRVGYEQYF
D gene: NA; J gene: TRBJ1-2; V gene: TRBV7-9; CDR3 length: 17; clone size: NA; CDR3 DNA: TGTGCCAGCAGCCAACTACTAGACAGGCCGATGGGGTATGGCTACACCTTC; CDR3 protein: CASSQLLDRPMGYGYTF
D gene: NA; J gene: TRBJ1-2; V gene: TRBV28; CDR3 length: 16; clone size: NA; CDR3 DNA: TGTGCCAGCACCCAAATTCGTCCAGGGGAGGAGTACGGCTACACCTTC; CDR3 protein: CASTQIRPGEEYGYTF
D gene: NA; J gene: TRBJ1-5; V gene: TRBV27; CDR3 length: 15; clone size: NA; CDR3 DNA: TGTGCCAGCAGTTTTTCCAGGGGATACAATCAGCCCCAGCATTTT; CDR3 protein: CASSFSRGYNQPQHF
D gene: NA; J gene: TRBJ1-2; V gene: TRBV9; CDR3 length: 12; clone size: few; CDR3 DNA: TGTGCCAGCAGCACCGACAGATATGGCTACACCTTC; CDR3 protein: CASSTDRYGYTF
D gene: NA; J gene: TRBJ1-1; V gene: TRBV19; CDR3 length: 16; clone size: NA; CDR3 DNA: TGTGCCAGTAGTATATCTAACCAGGCGATGAACACTGAAGCTTTCTTT; CDR3 protein: CASSISNQAMNTEAFF
D gene: TRBD1; J gene: TRBJ2-3; V gene: TRBV7-2; CDR3 length: 17; clone size: NA; CDR3 DNA: TGTGCCAGCAGCTTAGCTTCGGGACAGGGTCTGTCGGATACGCAGTATTTT; CDR3 protein: CASSLASGQGLSDTQYF
D gene: NA; J gene: TRBJ2-1; V gene: TRBV27; CDR3 length: 12; clone size: few; CDR3 DNA: TGTGCCAGCAGTTTAAACGGCAATGAGCAGTTCTTC; CDR3 protein: CASSLNGNEQFF
D gene: NA; J gene: TRBJ1-2; V gene: TRBV5-4; CDR3 length: 14; clone size: once; CDR3 DNA: TGTGCCAGCAGCTTGACGCAGTCTAACTATGGCTACACCTTC; CDR3 protein: CASSLTQSNYGYTF
D gene: NA; J gene: TRBJ1-2; V gene: TRBV19; CDR3 length: 15; clone size: NA; CDR3 DNA: TGTGCCAGTAGTACCGGGCTCGGTACTAACTATGGCTACACCTTC; CDR3 protein: CASSTGLGTNYGYTF
D gene: NA; J gene: TRBJ1-1; V gene: TRBV19; CDR3 length: 11; clone size: few; CDR3 DNA: TGTGCCAGTAGGTGGGGGACTGAAGCTTTCTTT; CDR3 protein: CASRWGTEAFF
D gene: NA; J gene: TRBJ1-1; V gene: TRBV5-1; CDR3 length: 15; clone size: NA; CDR3 DNA: TGCGCCAGCAGCTTGTATGCAGGGATGAACACTGAAGCTTTCTTT; CDR3 protein: CASSLYAGMNTEAFF
D gene: NA; J gene: TRBJ1-4; V gene: TRBV6-5; CDR3 length: 14; clone size: NA; CDR3 DNA: TGTGCCAGCAGTTACTATCGGGTTCCGGAGGAACTGTTTTTT; CDR3 protein: CASSYYRVPEELFF
D gene: TRBD2; J gene: TRBJ2-7; V gene: TRBV19; CDR3 length: 13; clone size: NA; CDR3 DNA: TGTGCCAGTCGCCGGGAGGGAATTTACGAGCAGTACTTC; CDR3 protein: CASRREGIYEQYF
D gene: NA; J gene: TRBJ2-2; V gene: TRBV28; CDR3 length: 15; clone size: NA; CDR3 DNA: TGTGCCAGCAGTTTGTGGGGGGCAGGAACCGGGGAGCTGTTTTTT; CDR3 protein: CASSLWGAGTGELFF
D gene: NA; J gene: TRBJ2-7; V gene: TRBV5-8; CDR3 length: 13; clone size: NA; CDR3 DNA: TGTGCCAGCAGCTTCGGGGGCTCGGACGAGCAGTACTTC; CDR3 protein: CASSFGGSDEQYF
D gene: NA; J gene: TRBJ2-5; V gene: TRBV2; CDR3 length: 17; clone size: NA; CDR3 DNA: TGTGCCAGCAGTGACCCCTCAGGGGGGAGGTGGCAAGAGACCCAGTACTTC; CDR3 protein: CASSDPSGGRWQETQYF
D gene: NA; J gene: TRBJ2-7; V gene: TRBV19; CDR3 length: 12; clone size: NA; CDR3 DNA: TGTGCCAGCAGCGGAGGGCGAAACGAGCAGTACTTC; CDR3 protein: CASSGGRNEQYF
D gene: NA; J gene: TRBJ1-3; V gene: TRBV5-1; CDR3 length: 15; clone size: few; CDR3 DNA: TGCGCCAGCAGCTTATCAGGGGCTGGTGGAAACACCATATATTTT; CDR3 protein: CASSLSGAGGNTIYF
D gene: NA; J gene: TRBJ2-7; V gene: TRBV30; CDR3 length: 14; clone size: NA; CDR3 DNA: TGTGCCTGGCTGAAAACAGGGATCAGGTACGAGCAGTACTTC; CDR3 protein: CAWLKTGIRYEQYF
D gene: TRBD2; J gene: TRBJ2-3; V gene: TRBV28; CDR3 length: 15; clone size: NA; CDR3 DNA: TGTGCCAGCAGACTAGCGGGAGGGGTCCCAGATACGCAGTATTTT; CDR3 protein: CASRLAGGVPDTQYF
D gene: TRBD1; J gene: TRBJ1-5; V gene: TRBV2; CDR3 length: 16; clone size: NA; CDR3 DNA: TGTGCCAGCAGTACCCTGGACAGGGATGCCAATCAGCCCCAGCATTTT; CDR3 protein: CASSTLDRDANQPQHF
D gene: NA; J gene: TRBJ2-5; V gene: TRBV27; CDR3 length: 13; clone size: NA; CDR3 DNA: TGTGCCAGCAGACATTATCCCCAAGAGACCCAGTACTTC; CDR3 protein: CASRHYPQETQYF
D gene: NA; J gene: TRBJ2-5; V gene: TRBV6-1; CDR3 length: 13; clone size: NA; CDR3 DNA: TGTGCCAGCAGTGACTGGGGTCAAGAGACCCAGTACTTC; CDR3 protein: CASSDWGQETQYF
D gene: TRBD2; J gene: TRBJ2-1; V gene: TRBV5-1; CDR3 length: 14; clone size: NA; CDR3 DNA: TGCGCCAGCAGCTTAGTAGCGGGATACAATGAGCAGTTCTTC; CDR3 protein: CASSLVAGYNEQFF
D gene: TRBD1; J gene: TRBJ2-7; V gene: TRBV7-9; CDR3 length: 15; clone size: few; CDR3 DNA: TGTGCCAGCAGCTCCTTCGGGACAGGGAGGAACGAGCAGTACTTC; CDR3 protein: CASSSFGTGRNEQYF
D gene: NA; J gene: TRBJ2-2; V gene: TRBV5-8; CDR3 length: 13; clone size: NA; CDR3 DNA: TGTGCCAGCAGCATCCGAGGATCGGGGGAGCTGTTTTTT; CDR3 protein: CASSIRGSGELFF
D gene: NA; J gene: TRBJ2-7; V gene: TRBV5-6; CDR3 length: 14; clone size: NA; CDR3 DNA: TGTGCCAGCAGCTCTCTGGACAGCTCCTACGAGCAGTACTTC; CDR3 protein: CASSSLDSSYEQYF
D gene: TRBD1; J gene: TRBJ2-7; V gene: TRBV18; CDR3 length: 16; clone size: NA; CDR3 DNA: TGTGCCAGCTCACGGGCCGGGACAGGGGTTTCCGACGAGCAGTACTTC; CDR3 protein: CASSRAGTGVSDEQYF
D gene: TRBD1; J gene: TRBJ1-4; V gene: TRBV9; CDR3 length: 15; clone size: NA; CDR3 DNA: TGTGCCAGCAGCGTAGGGGCAGGGGGAGGTGAAAAACTGTTTTTT; CDR3 protein: CASSVGAGGGEKLFF
D gene: NA; J gene: TRBJ1-1; V gene: TRBV9; CDR3 length: 12; clone size: NA; CDR3 DNA: TGTGCCAGCAGCGGCCCAAGGTTGGAAGCTTTCTTT; CDR3 protein: CASSGPRLEAFF
D gene: TRBD2; J gene: TRBJ2-7; V gene: TRBV30; CDR3 length: 15; clone size: NA; CDR3 DNA: TGTGCCTGGAGCCTCGGGAGGACGCTCTCCTACGAGCAGTACTTC; CDR3 protein: CAWSLGRTLSYEQYF
D gene: NA; J gene: TRBJ1-1; V gene: TRBV7-9; CDR3 length: 12; clone size: NA; CDR3 DNA: TGTGCCACCGGAGGGGTAGCAGGAGAAGCTTTCTTT; CDR3 protein: CATGGVAGEAFF
D gene: NA; J gene: TRBJ2-5; V gene: TRBV7-9; CDR3 length: 14; clone size: NA; CDR3 DNA: TGTGCCAGCAGCCCTCACACACCCCAAGAGACCCAGTACTTC; CDR3 protein: CASSPHTPQETQYF
D gene: NA; J gene: TRBJ2-3; V gene: TRBV5-8; CDR3 length: 15; clone size: NA; CDR3 DNA: TGTGCCAGCAGCTGGATGGGGGGAACGTCGGATACGCAGTATTTT; CDR3 protein: CASSWMGGTSDTQYF
D gene: NA; J gene: TRBJ2-7; V gene: TRBV7-8; CDR3 length: 13; clone size: NA; CDR3 DNA: TGTGCCAGCAGCTTACAGGATACCTACGAGCAGTACTTC; CDR3 protein: CASSLQDTYEQYF
D gene: NA; J gene: TRBJ1-5; V gene: TRBV7-8; CDR3 length: 15; clone size: once; CDR3 DNA: TGTGCCAGCAGCCTCAGGGGTTATGAGAATCAGCCCCAGCATTTT; CDR3 protein: CASSLRGYENQPQHF
D gene: NA; J gene: TRBJ2-5; V gene: TRBV7-9; CDR3 length: 10; clone size: NA; CDR3 DNA: TGTGCCAGCAGCAAAGAGACCCAGTACTTC; CDR3 protein: CASSKETQYF
D gene: NA; J gene: TRBJ1-1; V gene: TRBV27; CDR3 length: 14; clone size: few; CDR3 DNA: TGTGCCAGCAGTACCGTGACAGGGAACACTGAAGCTTTCTTT; CDR3 protein: CASSTVTGNTEAFF
D gene: NA; J gene: TRBJ2-7; V gene: TRBV28; CDR3 length: 17; clone size: NA; CDR3 DNA: TGTGCCAGCAGTTTAAGGATGGACATTCCGAGCTCCTACGAGCAGTACTTC; CDR3 protein: CASSLRMDIPSSYEQYF
D gene: NA; J gene: TRBJ2-7; V gene: TRBV11-2; CDR3 length: 15; clone size: NA; CDR3 DNA: TGTGCCAGCAGTTTCGGGACGGGAAGCTCCTACGAGCAGTACTTC; CDR3 protein: CASSFGTGSSYEQYF